Below are 7 T cell receptor beta chains sequenced from a single sample in a study of blood T cell repertoires in COVID-19. Libraries were prepared by immunoSEQ multiplex PCR; TCRdb keeps only in-frame clonotypes and omits some of them. Among some 70,000 clones, 86% were seen once, and the ten largest hold roughly 1.4%. The sample was peripheral blood. The receptors derive from a woman aged 60-70 years with acute or convalescent COVID-19.

V gene TRBV29-1 combines with J gene TRBJ2-5; perhaps TRBD1 as D (5 bases). V shed 5 bases and J shed 1 base, with 11 bases lying between them. This CDR3 spans 13 amino acids. From germline, CDR1 is SQVTM and CDR2 ANQGSEA. Here the CDR3 reads CSVHGRGQETQYF. In nucleotides, the CDR3 is TGCAGCGTTCATGGAAGGGGCCAAGAGACCCAGTACTTC. The variable domain in full, completed from reference TRBV29-1 and TRBJ2-5, reads SAVISQKPSRDICQRGTSLTIQCQVDSQVTMMFWYRQQPGQSLTLIATANQGSEATYESGFVIDKFPISRPNLTFSTLTVSNMSPEDSSIYLCSVHGRGQETQYFGPGTRLLVL.

The chain joins TRBV20-1 to TRBJ2-2, with TRBD2 identical over 11 bases. The CDR3 extends over 15 amino acids. The V gene end was trimmed by 3 bases and the J gene end by 2 bases; junction bases not matched to a gene: 2. Per the germline V gene, CDR1 is DFQATT and CDR2 is SNEGSKA (reference sequence). CDR3 region: CSASSGRGNTGELFF. CDR3 DNA sequence: TGCAGTGCTAGTAGCGGGAGGGGTAACACCGGGGAGCTGTTTTTT.

This clone has only one observation. The V gene is TRBV7-6, the J gene TRBJ2-5, with TRBD1 matching over 8 bases. Germline V gene lookup returns CDR1 SGHVS and CDR2 FNYEAQ. The CDR3 is made up of 17 amino acids. Losses at the gene ends were 4 bases for V and 5 bases for J; bases not matched to a gene: 15. CDR3 amino acids: CASSYGSGRGPLETQYF. The CDR3 coding sequence is TGTGCCAGCAGCTACGGTTCGGGCAGGGGGCCTCTGGAGACCCAGTACTTC.

The chain combines TRBV28 with TRBJ2-2; the D gene is possibly TRBD1 (6 bases). Between the trimmed V and J ends, which lost 7 bases and 5 bases, there was a span of 11 bases. Germline V lookup: CDR1 MDHEN, CDR2 SYDVKM. This CDR3 contains 13 residues. The CDR3 DNA follows: TGTGCCAGCACACCTACAGGGACCGGGGAGCTGTTTTTT. Translation: CASTPTGTGELFF.

V usage is TRBV28 and J usage is TRBJ2-7; the match to TRBD1 covers 7 bases. The ends lost 1 base at V and 0 bases at J; junction bases unmatched: 9. The V gene's germline CDR1 is MDHEN and CDR2 SYDVKM. The CDR3 length is 17 residues. The CDR3 DNA reads as TGTGCCAGCAGTTTATTGGGGGACAGCTCTAGCTCCTACGAGCAGTACTTC. Amino acid sequence: CASSLLGDSSSSYEQYF.

This clone has a handful of counts. V is TRBV28 and J is TRBJ1-2; the match to TRBD1 covers 7 bases. This CDR3 region has 16 residues. V shed 2 bases, J shed 5 bases, and the junction held 11 bases outside the gene matches. Germline CDR1 and CDR2: MDHEN and SYDVKM. CDR3 residues: CASSLGGRGAGYGYTF. CDR3 nucleotide sequence: TGTGCCAGCAGTTTAGGTGGCAGGGGGGCGGGGTATGGCTACACCTTC.

V and J are TRBV28 and TRBJ1-5; a possible D gene is TRBD1 (6 bases). The CDR3 totals 15 residues. Trimming removed 6 bases from V and 0 bases from J, with 12 bases in between. CDR1 and CDR2 from the germline V gene are MDHEN and SYDVKM. CDR3 residues: CASSVGGFSNQPQHF. In nucleotides, the CDR3 is TGTGCCAGCAGCGTAGGGGGTTTTAGCAATCAGCCCCAGCATTTT.